This section outlines one TCR beta chain sequence together with its context. Antigen unknown. The entry originates in a study of cytomegalovirus exposure and HLA in healthy donors. Study results and limitations: The study listed some 160 cytomegalovirus-associated TCR beta chains.

Germline V gene data show CDR1 as SEHNR and CDR2 as FQNEAQ (reference sequence). CDR3 length: 14 residues. V was clipped by 4 bases and J by 4 bases, with 13 bases between them. The PCR was carried out with 60 Vbeta primers and 13 Jbeta primers. Clones were read by immunoSEQ multiplex PCR, and TCRdb kept only the in-frame ones, dropping some. The table shows some 44,000 clones, with 50% occurring only once. The sequenced material came from PBMCs. The source of this sequence is a human donor in good health. The rearrangement uses TRBV7-9 and TRBJ1-2, with D perhaps TRBD1 (6 bases). The CDR3 reads CASSSYRDIYGYTF. The CDR3 coding sequence is TGTGCCAGCAGCTCTTACCGGGACATCTATGGCTACACCTTC.